The 11 T cell receptor beta chains reported below all come from one sample, sequenced in a study of T cells after yellow fever vaccination (dated by TCRdb to the late 2010s). The library was generated by 5' RACE. Reads for this sample came from an Illumina NovaSeq 6000. In-frame beta chains were kept once TCRdb had trimmed the public reads at Q25 with fastp and called clones with MiXCR. Rows merge per CDR3 protein into single entries with the most common DNA and genes. Counted in this sample were about 170,000 distinct CDR3 sequences; approximately 11% of them appeared once. The ten most abundant clones make up 36% of the sample. The treatment or condition label for this specimen denotes: live attenuated yellow fever vaccine strain. The sequenced sample was CD8+ T cells sorted from PBMCs, obtained 15 days after the yellow fever booster vaccination. Receptor source: a young man who received the YFV17D yellow fever vaccine.

The table lists this clonotype with a few counts. The rearrangement links TRBV20-1 to TRBJ2-1; weak D call: TRBD2 (5 bases). Germline V gene lookup returns CDR1 DFQATT and CDR2 SNEGSKA (reference sequence). The CDR3 runs to 14 residues. Trimming removed 6 bases at V and 0 bases at J, with 12 bases between. For the CDR3, the DNA is TGCAGTGCAAACGGGGAGAGCTCCTACAATGAGCAGTTCTTC. Encoded protein: CSANGESSYNEQFF.

The chain combines TRBV6-6 with TRBJ2-7; 12 nucleotides line up with TRBD1. After removal of 0 bases from V and 6 bases from J, the junction contained 0 bases not matched to a gene. This CDR3 comprises 14 residues. In germline, CDR1 is MNHNY, CDR2 SVGAGI (reference sequence). As DNA, the CDR3 is TGTGCCAGCAGTTACTCGGGACAGGGGGCCGAGCAGTACGTC. Amino acid sequence: CASSYSGQGAEQYV.

The chain links TRBV5-6 to TRBJ1-6, with a tentative D call TRBD1 (6 bases). Germline assignment: CDR1 SGHDT and CDR2 YYEEEE. This CDR3 is 15 amino acids long. V was pared by 4 bases and J by 6 bases, with 14 bases between. The CDR3 region is CASSEQGWVNSPLHF. The CDR3 DNA sequence: TGTGCCAGCAGCGAACAGGGATGGGTTAATTCACCCCTCCACTTT.

The rearrangement uses TRBV7-9 and TRBJ1-1; D is unclear. The CDR3 is 16 residues long. Trimming took 5 bases from V and 3 from J, leaving 19 bases between them. Germline CDR1 and CDR2: SEHNR and FQNEAQ (reference sequence). The CDR3 DNA is TGTGCCAGCAGCCACGGGAGGTCGGTTGGGTACACTGAAGCTTTCTTT. This translates into CASSHGRSVGYTEAFF.

The chain links TRBV27 to TRBJ1-1; TRBD1 might be the D (6 bases). The CDR3 has 16 amino acids. Germline V gives CDR1 MNHEY, CDR2 SMNVEV (reference sequence). Trimming removed 5 bases at V and 5 bases at J, with 21 bases between. In nucleotides, the CDR3 is TGTGCCAGCAGTCCAACCCAACAGGGCGGAGAGACTGAAGCTTTCTTT. This codes for CASSPTQQGGETEAFF.

Here the CDR3 reads CASSSEEAGLGVLTEAFF. CDR3 nucleotide sequence: TGCGCCAGCAGCTCCGAAGAGGCCGGGCTCGGGGTTTTAACTGAAGCTTTCTTT. V usage is TRBV4-1 and J usage is TRBJ1-1; D is unclear. The CDR3 consists of 18 residues. Germline CDR1 and CDR2: MGHRA and YSYEKL. V was shortened by 5 bases and J by 5 bases, with 27 bases between the two germline ends.

At least ten counts were recorded for this clonotype. V and J are TRBV11-2 and TRBJ2-7; no reliable D call. The germline gives CDR1 SGHAT, CDR2 FQNNGV. The V end lost 3 bases, the J end lost 7 bases, and 4 bases lay between the germline ends. The CDR3 contains 10 residues. The CDR3 sequence: CASSFNEQYF. CDR3 bases: TGTGCCAGCAGCTTTAATGAGCAGTACTTC.

This clonotype was seen more than once but under ten times. This chain uses TRBV9 with TRBJ2-1, with TRBD2 as a possible D gene (6 bases). Germline CDR1 reads SGDLS; CDR2 reads YYNGEE. V was trimmed by 0 bases and J by 7 bases, leaving 14 bases between them. The CDR3 is made up of 15 amino acids. DNA of the CDR3: TGTGCCAGCAGCGTAGAACTAGTGGCGGGGAATGAGCAGTTCTTC. Encoded protein: CASSVELVAGNEQFF.

The chain recombines TRBV4-3 with TRBJ1-1; weak D call: TRBD1 (5 bases). Trimming pared 0 bases from V and 3 bases from J, leaving 11 bases between. CDR1 LGHNA and CDR2 YSLEER come from the germline V gene. CDR3 length: 15 amino acids. The CDR3 DNA sequence: TGCGCCAGCAGCCAAGATCAGGGTGTGGACACTGAAGCTTTCTTT. Protein product: CASSQDQGVDTEAFF.

The chain employs TRBV20-1 and TRBJ1-5; D is possibly TRBD1 (5 bases). Germline V gene lookup returns CDR1 DFQATT and CDR2 SNEGSKA (reference sequence). This CDR3 has 14 amino acids. V was trimmed by 5 bases and J by 2 bases, leaving 13 bases between them. As DNA, the CDR3 is TGCAGTGCTGTTGAGACGACAGGCAATCAGCCCCAGCATTTT. This translates into CSAVETTGNQPQHF.

The sample holds a few counts of this clonotype. The rearrangement links TRBV6-2 or TRBV6-3 to TRBJ2-7; 8 bases align to TRBD1. The J segment lost 0 bases and the V segment lost 6 bases, leaving 4 bases of the junction unmatched. Germline CDR1 is MNHEY and CDR2 is SVGEGT. There are 14 residues in the CDR3. Here the CDR3 reads CASSRTGSSYEQYV. DNA for the CDR3: TGTGCCAGCAGCCGGACAGGGAGCTCCTACGAGCAGTACGTC.